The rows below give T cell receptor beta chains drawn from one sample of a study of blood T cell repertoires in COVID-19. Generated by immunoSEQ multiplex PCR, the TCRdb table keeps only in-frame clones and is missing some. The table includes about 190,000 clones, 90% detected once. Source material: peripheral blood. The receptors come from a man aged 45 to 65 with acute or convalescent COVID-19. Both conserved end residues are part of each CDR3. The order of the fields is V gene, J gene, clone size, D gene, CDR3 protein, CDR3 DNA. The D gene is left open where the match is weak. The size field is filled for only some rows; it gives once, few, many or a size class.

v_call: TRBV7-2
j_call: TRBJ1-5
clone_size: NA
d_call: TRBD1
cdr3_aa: CASRAGTGGHQPQHF
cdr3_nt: TGTGCCAGCAGGGCCGGGACAGGGGGCCATCAGCCCCAGCATTTT

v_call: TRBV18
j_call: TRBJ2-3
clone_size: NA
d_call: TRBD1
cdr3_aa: CASSPYSAQGGTDTQYF
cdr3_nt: TGTGCCAGCTCACCCTACTCGGCACAGGGGGGCACAGATACGCAGTATTTT

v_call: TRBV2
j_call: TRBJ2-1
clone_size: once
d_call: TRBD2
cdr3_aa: CASMRMTSGDNEQFF
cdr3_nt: TGTGCCAGCATGAGGATGACTAGCGGGGACAATGAGCAGTTCTTC

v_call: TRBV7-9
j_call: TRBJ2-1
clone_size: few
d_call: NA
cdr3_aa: CASSLQGNEQFF
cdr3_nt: TGTGCCAGCAGCTTACAGGGCAATGAGCAGTTCTTC

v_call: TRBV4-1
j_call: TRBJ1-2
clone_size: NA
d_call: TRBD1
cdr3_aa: CASTLDRVGTSNYGYTF
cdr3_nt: TGCGCCAGCACTCTCGACAGGGTCGGGACTTCGAACTATGGCTACACCTTC

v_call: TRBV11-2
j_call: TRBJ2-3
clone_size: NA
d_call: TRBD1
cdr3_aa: CASSLGGGKDTQYF
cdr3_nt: TGTGCCAGCAGCTTAGGAGGGGGCAAAGATACGCAGTATTTT

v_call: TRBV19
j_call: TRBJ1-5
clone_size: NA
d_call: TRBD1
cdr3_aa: CASTLDRADSQPQHF
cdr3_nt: TGTGCCAGTACCCTGGACAGGGCCGACAGTCAGCCCCAGCATTTT

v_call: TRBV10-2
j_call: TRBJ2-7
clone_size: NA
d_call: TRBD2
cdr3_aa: CASSSGGVSYEQYF
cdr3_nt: TGCGCCAGCAGTAGCGGGGGCGTCTCCTACGAGCAGTACTTC

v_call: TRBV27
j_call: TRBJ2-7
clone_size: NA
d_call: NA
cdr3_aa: CASSRRDTFSYEQYF
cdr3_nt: TGTGCCAGCAGTCGCCGGGACACCTTCTCCTACGAGCAGTACTTC

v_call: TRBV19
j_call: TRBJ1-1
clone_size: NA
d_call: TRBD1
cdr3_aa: CASSIQSDRLNTEAFF
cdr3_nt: TGTGCCAGTAGTATTCAATCGGACAGGCTGAACACTGAAGCTTTCTTT

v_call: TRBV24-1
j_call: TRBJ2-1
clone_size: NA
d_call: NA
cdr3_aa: CATRDSQGLGEQFF
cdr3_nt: TGTGCCACCAGAGACAGCCAGGGCCTGGGTGAGCAGTTCTTC

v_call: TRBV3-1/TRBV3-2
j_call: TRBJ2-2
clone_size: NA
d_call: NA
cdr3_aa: CASRSGPNTGELFF
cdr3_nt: TGTGCCAGCAGAAGCGGACCAAACACCGGGGAGCTGTTTTTT

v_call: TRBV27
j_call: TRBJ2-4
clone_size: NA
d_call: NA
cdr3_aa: CASSPGLAGRLNIQYF
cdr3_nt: TGTGCCAGCAGTCCCGGTCTGGCGGGGCGATTGAACATTCAGTACTTC

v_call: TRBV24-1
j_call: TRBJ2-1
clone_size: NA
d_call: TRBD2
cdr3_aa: CATSVSGNHEQFF
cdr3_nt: TGTGCCACCAGTGTAAGCGGGAACCATGAGCAGTTCTTC